A single TCR beta chain is shown here with its context. This entry is derived from a study of technical replicates of blood from several donors. Germline V gives CDR1 LNHDA, CDR2 SQIVND (reference sequence). The CDR3 is 16 amino acids. V lost 5 bases to trimming and J lost 2 bases; unmatched junction nucleotides: 7. Some clones are missing from TCRdb's copy, which holds only in-frame ones; the method was immunoSEQ multiplex PCR. The sample yields around 70,000 clones, roughly 94% seen once. What was sequenced was T cells isolated from PBMCs. The chain employs TRBV19 and TRBJ1-5; 9 nucleotides line up with TRBD1. This clonotype was obtained from a human donor in good health. For the CDR3, the DNA is TGTGCCAGTAGTCCCGGGACAGGGACGGGCAATCAGCCCCAGCATTTT. Protein product: CASSPGTGTGNQPQHF. Full variable domain (missing parts from reference TRBV19 and TRBJ1-5): DGGITQSPKYLFRKEGQNVTLSCEQNLNHDAMYWYRQDPGQGLRLIYYSQIVNDFQKGDIAEGYSVSREKKESFPLTVTSAQKNPTAFYLCASSPGTGTGNQPQHFGDGTRLSIL.